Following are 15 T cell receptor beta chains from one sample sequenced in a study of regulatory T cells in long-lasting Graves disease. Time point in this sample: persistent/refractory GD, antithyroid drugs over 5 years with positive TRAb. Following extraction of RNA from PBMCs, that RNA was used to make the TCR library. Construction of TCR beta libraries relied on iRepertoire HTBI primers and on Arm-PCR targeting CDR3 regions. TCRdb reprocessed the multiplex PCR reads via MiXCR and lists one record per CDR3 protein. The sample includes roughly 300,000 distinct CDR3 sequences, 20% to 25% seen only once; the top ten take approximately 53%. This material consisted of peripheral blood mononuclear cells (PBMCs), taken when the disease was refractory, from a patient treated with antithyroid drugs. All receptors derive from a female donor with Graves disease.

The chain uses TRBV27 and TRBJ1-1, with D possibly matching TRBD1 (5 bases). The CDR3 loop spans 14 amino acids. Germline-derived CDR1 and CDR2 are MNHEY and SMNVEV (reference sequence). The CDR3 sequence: CVISRGTMNTEAFF. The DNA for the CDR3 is TGTGTCATAAGCCGGGGGACTATGAACACTGAAGCTTTCTTT.

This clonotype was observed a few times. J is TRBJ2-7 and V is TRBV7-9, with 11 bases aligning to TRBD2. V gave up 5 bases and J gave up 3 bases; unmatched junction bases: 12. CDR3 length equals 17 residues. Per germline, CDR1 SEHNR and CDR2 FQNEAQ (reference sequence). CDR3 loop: CASSRGAALAGVYEQYF. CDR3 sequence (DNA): TGTGCCAGCAGCCGCGGCGCCGCACTAGCGGGAGTCTACGAGCAGTACTTC.

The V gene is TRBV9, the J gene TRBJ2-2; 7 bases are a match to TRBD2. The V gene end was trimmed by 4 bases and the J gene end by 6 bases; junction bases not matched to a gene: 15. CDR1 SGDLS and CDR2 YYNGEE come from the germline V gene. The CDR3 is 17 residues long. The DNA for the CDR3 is TGTGCCAGCAGCCCCCTGGGAGCGGGAATGGAATCCGGGGAGCTGTTTTTT. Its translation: CASSPLGAGMESGELFF. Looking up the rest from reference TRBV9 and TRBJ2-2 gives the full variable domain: DSGVTQTPKHLITATGQRVTLRCSPRSGDLSVYWYQQSLDQGLQFLIQYYNGEERAKGNILERFSAQQFPDLHSELNLSSLELGDSALYFCASSPLGAGMESGELFFGEGSRLTVL.

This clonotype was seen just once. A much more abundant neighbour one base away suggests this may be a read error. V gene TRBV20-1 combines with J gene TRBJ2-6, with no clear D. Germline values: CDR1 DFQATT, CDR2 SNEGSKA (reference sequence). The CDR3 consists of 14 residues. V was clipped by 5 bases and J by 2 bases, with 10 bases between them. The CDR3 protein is CSASQSAGANVLTF. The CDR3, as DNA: TGCAGTGCTTCACAGAGTGCTGGGGCCAACGTCCTGACTTTC.

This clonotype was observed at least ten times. CDR3 sequence: CASSETMGGGEQYF. Written as DNA, the CDR3 is TGCGCCAGCAGCGAAACGATGGGGGGCGGCGAGCAGTACTTC. This chain links TRBV5-1 with TRBJ2-7; D possibly matches TRBD1 or TRBD2 (6 bases each). Per germline, CDR1 SGHRS and CDR2 YFSETQ. Trimming pared 4 bases from V and 6 bases from J, leaving 17 bases between. CDR3 size: 14 residues.

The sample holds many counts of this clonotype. CDR3 region: CSAREGTGAGNSPLHF. CDR3 DNA sequence: TGCAGTGCTAGAGAGGGCACAGGGGCTGGTAATTCACCCCTCCACTTT. This chain connects TRBV20-1 to TRBJ1-6; TRBD1 aligns across 7 bases. V dropped 0 bases and J dropped 6; count of bases not matched to a gene: 8. This CDR3 contains 16 residues. In germline, CDR1 is DFQATT, CDR2 SNEGSKA (reference sequence).

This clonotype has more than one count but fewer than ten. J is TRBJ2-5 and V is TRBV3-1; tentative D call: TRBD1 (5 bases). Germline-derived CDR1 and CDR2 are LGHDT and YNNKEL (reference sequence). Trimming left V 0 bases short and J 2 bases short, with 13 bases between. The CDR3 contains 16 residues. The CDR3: CASSQEGAPTQETQYF. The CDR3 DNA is TGTGCCAGCAGCCAAGAAGGGGCCCCAACGCAAGAGACCCAGTACTTC.

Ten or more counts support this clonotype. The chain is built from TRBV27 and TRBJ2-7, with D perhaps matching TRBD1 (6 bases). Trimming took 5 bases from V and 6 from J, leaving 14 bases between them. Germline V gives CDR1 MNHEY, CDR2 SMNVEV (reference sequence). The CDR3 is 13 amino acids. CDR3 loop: CASSPLTGTEQYF. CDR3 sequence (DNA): TGTGCCAGCAGTCCCCTTACAGGGACCGAGCAGTACTTC.

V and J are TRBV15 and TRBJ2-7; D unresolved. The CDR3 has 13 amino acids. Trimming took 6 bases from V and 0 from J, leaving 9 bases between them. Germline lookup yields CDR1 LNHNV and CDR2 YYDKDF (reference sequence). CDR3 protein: CATRASYSYEQYF. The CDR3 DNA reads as TGTGCCACCAGAGCCAGTTACTCCTACGAGCAGTACTTC.

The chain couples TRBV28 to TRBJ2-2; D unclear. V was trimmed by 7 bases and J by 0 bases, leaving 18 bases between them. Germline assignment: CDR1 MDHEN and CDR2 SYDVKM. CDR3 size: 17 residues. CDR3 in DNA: TGTGCCAGCACCCTCCCCACGAGACAACCGAACACCGGGGAGCTGTTTTTT. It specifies CASTLPTRQPNTGELFF. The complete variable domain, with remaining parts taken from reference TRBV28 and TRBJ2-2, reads DVKVTQSSRYLVKRTGEKVFLECVQDMDHENMFWYRQDPGLGLRLIYFSYDVKMKEKGDIPEGYSVSREKKERFSLILESASTNQTSMYLCASTLPTRQPNTGELFFGEGSRLTVL.

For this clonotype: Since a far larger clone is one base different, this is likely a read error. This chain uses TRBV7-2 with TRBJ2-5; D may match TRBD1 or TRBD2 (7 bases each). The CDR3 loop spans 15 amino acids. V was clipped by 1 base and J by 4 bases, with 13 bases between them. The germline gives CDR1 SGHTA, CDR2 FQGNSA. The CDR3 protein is CASSLVAGGGETQYF. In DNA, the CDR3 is TGTGCCAGCAGCTTAGTGGCAGGGGGGGGAGAGACCCAGTACTTC.

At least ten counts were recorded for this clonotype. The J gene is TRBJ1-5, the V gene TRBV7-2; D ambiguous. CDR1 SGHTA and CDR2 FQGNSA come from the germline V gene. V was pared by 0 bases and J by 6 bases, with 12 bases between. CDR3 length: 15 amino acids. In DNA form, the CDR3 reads TGTGCCAGCAGCTTAGCGCTCGGAGGTAGTCAGCCCCAGCATTTT. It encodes CASSLALGGSQPQHF.

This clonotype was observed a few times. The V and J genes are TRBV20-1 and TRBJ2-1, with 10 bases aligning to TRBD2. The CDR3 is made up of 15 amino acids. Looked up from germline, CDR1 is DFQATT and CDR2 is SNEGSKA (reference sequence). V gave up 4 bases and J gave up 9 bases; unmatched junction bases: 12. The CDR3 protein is CSANVMGSGGGEQFF. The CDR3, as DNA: TGCAGTGCTAACGTCATGGGGAGCGGGGGGGGTGAGCAGTTCTTC.

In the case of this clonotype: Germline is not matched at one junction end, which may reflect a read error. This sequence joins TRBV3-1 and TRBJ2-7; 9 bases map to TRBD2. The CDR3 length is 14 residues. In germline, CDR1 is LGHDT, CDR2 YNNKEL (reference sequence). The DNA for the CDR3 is TGTGCCAGCAGCCAAACGGGACTAGCATACGCGCAGTACTTC. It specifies CASSQTGLAYAQYF.

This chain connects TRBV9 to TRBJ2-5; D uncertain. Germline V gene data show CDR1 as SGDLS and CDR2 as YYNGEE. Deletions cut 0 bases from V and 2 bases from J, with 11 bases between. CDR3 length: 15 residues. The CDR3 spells CASSVGQTKQETQYF. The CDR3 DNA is TGTGCCAGCAGCGTAGGCCAGACAAAACAAGAGACCCAGTACTTC.